These T cell receptor beta chains were read from a single sample in a study of T-cell reconstitution after alpha-beta-depleted transplantation in children. Each CDR3 protein gets one entry after TCRdb re-called the PCR reads with MiXCR. Altogether about 190,000 distinct CDR3 sequences are present, around 10% being singletons, with the ten largest covering 13%. The material was PBMCs, obtained before TCRalphabeta/CD19-depleted stem cell transplant. These TCRs come from a boy younger than 10 with acute myeloid leukemia, due to receive a stem cell transplant. CDR3s include the opening cysteine and the closing phenylalanine or tryptophan. D genes are given only for firm matches. The listing skips clone size in some rows; elsewhere it reads once, few, many or a size class.

D gene: NA; J gene: TRBJ2-3; clone size: many; V gene: TRBV10-2; CDR3 length: 14; CDR3 protein: CASSGLGVTDTQYF; CDR3 DNA: TGCGCCAGCAGCGGTCTCGGGGTAACAGATACGCAGTATTTT
D gene: NA; J gene: TRBJ2-5; clone size: many; V gene: TRBV12-5; CDR3 length: 13; CDR3 protein: CASASREQETQYF; CDR3 DNA: TGTGCTAGTGCTTCGAGGGAACAAGAGACCCAGTACTTC
D gene: NA; J gene: TRBJ1-6; clone size: many; V gene: TRBV5-5; CDR3 length: 15; CDR3 protein: CASDTRQGGNSPLHF; CDR3 DNA: TGTGCCAGCGACACCCGGCAGGGTGGAAATTCACCCCTCCACTTT
D gene: NA; J gene: TRBJ1-3; clone size: once; V gene: TRBV29-1; CDR3 length: 13; CDR3 protein: CTVEDNSGNTIYF; CDR3 DNA: TGCACCGTAGAAGATAACTCCGGAAACACCATATATTTT
D gene: TRBD2; J gene: TRBJ2-3; clone size: few; V gene: TRBV10-2; CDR3 length: 14; CDR3 protein: CASSAAGGLDTQYF; CDR3 DNA: TGCGCCAGCAGCGCAGCGGGGGGGTTAGATACGCAGTATTTT
D gene: TRBD1; J gene: TRBJ2-2; clone size: many; V gene: TRBV27; CDR3 length: 17; CDR3 protein: CASSLGPGQGATGELFF; CDR3 DNA: TGTGCCAGCAGTTTAGGGCCGGGACAGGGGGCCACCGGGGAGCTGTTTTTT
D gene: TRBD2; J gene: TRBJ2-7; clone size: many; V gene: TRBV5-1; CDR3 length: 17; CDR3 protein: CASSFGLAGGISYEQYF; CDR3 DNA: TGCGCCAGCAGCTTTGGACTAGCGGGAGGCATATCCTACGAGCAGTACTTC
D gene: NA; J gene: TRBJ1-2; clone size: many; V gene: TRBV6-1; CDR3 length: 13; CDR3 protein: CASSPTSNYGYTF; CDR3 DNA: TGTGCCAGCAGCCCGACTTCAAACTATGGCTACACCTTC
D gene: NA; J gene: TRBJ1-2; clone size: many; V gene: TRBV20-1; CDR3 length: 12; CDR3 protein: CSARGTSYGYTF; CDR3 DNA: TGCAGTGCTAGAGGGACATCCTATGGCTACACCTTC
D gene: TRBD1; J gene: TRBJ1-5; clone size: NA; V gene: TRBV30; CDR3 length: 15; CDR3 protein: CACSAGQGRYQPQHF; CDR3 DNA: TGTGCCTGCTCTGCGGGACAGGGTCGTTATCAGCCCCAGCATTTT
D gene: TRBD1; J gene: TRBJ1-2; clone size: many; V gene: TRBV7-2; CDR3 length: 20; CDR3 protein: CASSPRRGTGLLDGNYGYTF; CDR3 DNA: TGTGCCAGCAGCCCCCGCAGGGGGACAGGCCTCCTTGATGGTAACTATGGCTACACCTTC
D gene: TRBD1; J gene: TRBJ2-3; clone size: few; V gene: TRBV20-1; CDR3 length: 15; CDR3 protein: CSAGSGTGVSDTQYF; CDR3 DNA: TGCAGTGCAGGCTCCGGGACAGGGGTTTCAGATACGCAGTATTTT
D gene: NA; J gene: TRBJ1-5; clone size: many; V gene: TRBV12-3/TRBV12-4; CDR3 length: 14; CDR3 protein: CASTPSSPAQPQHF; CDR3 DNA: TGTGCCAGCACCCCATCCTCCCCCGCTCAGCCCCAGCATTTT
D gene: NA; J gene: TRBJ1-5; clone size: many; V gene: TRBV12-3/TRBV12-4; CDR3 length: 15; CDR3 protein: CASSIGHYSNQPQHF; CDR3 DNA: TGTGCCAGCAGTATAGGACACTATAGCAATCAGCCCCAGCATTTT
D gene: NA; J gene: TRBJ1-5; clone size: NA; V gene: TRBV7-9; CDR3 length: 16; CDR3 protein: CASSFYGQGGWQPQHF; CDR3 DNA: TGTGCCAGCAGCTTTTACGGCCAGGGCGGTTGGCAGCCCCAGCATTTT
D gene: NA; J gene: TRBJ1-5; clone size: many; V gene: TRBV7-2; CDR3 length: 15; CDR3 protein: CASSPRVGYNQPQHF; CDR3 DNA: TGTGCCAGCAGCCCCCGAGTGGGTTACAATCAGCCCCAGCATTTT
D gene: NA; J gene: TRBJ1-1; clone size: NA; V gene: TRBV18; CDR3 length: 15; CDR3 protein: CASSPPAQGLGEAFF; CDR3 DNA: TGTGCCAGCTCACCACCTGCTCAGGGGCTCGGTGAAGCTTTCTTT
D gene: NA; J gene: TRBJ1-5; clone size: many; V gene: TRBV20-1; CDR3 length: 17; CDR3 protein: CSASGQGLLRGNQPQHF; CDR3 DNA: TGCAGTGCTAGTGGTCAGGGCCTCCTCAGGGGCAATCAGCCCCAGCATTTT
D gene: NA; J gene: TRBJ1-2; clone size: many; V gene: TRBV20-1; CDR3 length: 11; CDR3 protein: CSASPKGGYTF; CDR3 DNA: TGCAGTGCTAGCCCAAAAGGTGGCTACACCTTC
D gene: NA; J gene: TRBJ2-2; clone size: many; V gene: TRBV12-3/TRBV12-4; CDR3 length: 14; CDR3 protein: CSSGRAENTGELFF; CDR3 DNA: TGTAGCTCCGGGCGGGCAGAGAACACCGGGGAGCTGTTTTTT
D gene: NA; J gene: TRBJ2-7; clone size: many; V gene: TRBV21-1; CDR3 length: 16; CDR3 protein: CASSKWPSGSSYEQYF; CDR3 DNA: TGTGCCAGCAGCAAATGGCCTAGCGGCTCCTCCTACGAGCAGTACTTC
D gene: NA; J gene: TRBJ1-1; clone size: many; V gene: TRBV27; CDR3 length: 15; CDR3 protein: CASSLSGTINTEAFF; CDR3 DNA: TGTGCCAGCAGTTTATCAGGGACTATAAACACTGAAGCTTTCTTT
D gene: TRBD2; J gene: TRBJ2-1; clone size: many; V gene: TRBV6-2/TRBV6-3; CDR3 length: 17; CDR3 protein: CASSYPGLAGGPREQFF; CDR3 DNA: TGTGCCAGCAGTTACCCCGGGCTAGCGGGGGGGCCACGTGAGCAGTTCTTC
D gene: NA; J gene: TRBJ2-5; clone size: many; V gene: TRBV18; CDR3 length: 15; CDR3 protein: CASSPPNSPRETQYF; CDR3 DNA: TGTGCCAGCTCACCACCGAACAGCCCGAGAGAGACCCAGTACTTC
D gene: NA; J gene: TRBJ1-2; clone size: few; V gene: TRBV20-1; CDR3 length: 16; CDR3 protein: CSARELLRRGEKGYTF; CDR3 DNA: TGCAGTGCTAGAGAGCTCCTGAGGAGGGGCGAGAAGGGCTACACCTTC
D gene: TRBD1; J gene: TRBJ1-1; clone size: many; V gene: TRBV11-2; CDR3 length: 16; CDR3 protein: CASSLRPKTGTTEAFF; CDR3 DNA: TGTGCCAGCAGCTTACGGCCGAAGACAGGGACCACTGAAGCTTTCTTT
D gene: NA; J gene: TRBJ2-5; clone size: many; V gene: TRBV4-1; CDR3 length: 17; CDR3 protein: CASSQVGGGGRGETQYF; CDR3 DNA: TGCGCCAGCAGCCAAGTCGGTGGAGGAGGGCGAGGAGAGACCCAGTACTTC
D gene: TRBD2; J gene: TRBJ2-1; clone size: many; V gene: TRBV20-1; CDR3 length: 14; CDR3 protein: CSAPTSGRIDEQFF; CDR3 DNA: TGCAGTGCCCCGACTAGCGGGAGGATCGATGAGCAGTTCTTC
D gene: NA; J gene: TRBJ2-2; clone size: many; V gene: TRBV12-3/TRBV12-4; CDR3 length: 14; CDR3 protein: CASSLASGTGELFF; CDR3 DNA: TGTGCCAGCAGTTTAGCTTCAGGAACCGGGGAGCTGTTTTTT
D gene: TRBD1; J gene: TRBJ1-2; clone size: many; V gene: TRBV5-1; CDR3 length: 14; CDR3 protein: CASSLDRGWYGYTF; CDR3 DNA: TGCGCCAGCAGCTTGGACAGGGGATGGTATGGCTACACCTTC
D gene: NA; J gene: TRBJ1-1; clone size: many; V gene: TRBV20-1; CDR3 length: 13; CDR3 protein: CSARRVEYTEAFF; CDR3 DNA: TGCAGTGCTAGACGCGTTGAGTACACTGAAGCTTTCTTT
D gene: NA; J gene: TRBJ2-3; clone size: many; V gene: TRBV20-1; CDR3 length: 15; CDR3 protein: CSAQDFPGATDTQYF; CDR3 DNA: TGCAGTGCGCAGGACTTCCCTGGGGCCACAGATACGCAGTATTTT